This T cell receptor (beta chain) was obtained from a study of T cells after yellow fever vaccination. General study findings and limits: Weaker, the secondary response peaked sooner, at day 5 versus 15.

Via MiXCR, TCRdb re-called the 5' RACE reads, giving one row per CDR3 protein. The sample shows some 560,000 distinct CDR3 sequences, about a sixth of them seen only once. The CDR3 is 14 amino acids. Trimming took off 2 bases at V and 0 bases at J, with 5 bases between the two ends. CDR1 is MNHEY, CDR2 SVGAGI, per germline. As regards this clonotype: The antigen is not known.

The TCR comes from a man younger than 35 who received the YFV17D yellow fever vaccine. The material sequenced was PBMCs, taken around 5 days after the first yellow fever vaccination. The chain combines TRBV6-5 with TRBJ1-5; D is unclear. CDR3 loop: CASSYRHSNQPQHF. The CDR3 bases are TGTGCCAGCAGTTACAGACATAGCAATCAGCCCCAGCATTTT.